The entry below describes one T cell receptor (beta chain). The CDR3 runs 14 residues. CDR1 is KGHDR and CDR2 is SFDVKD in the germline V gene. Trimming cost V 0 bases and J 7 bases, with 11 bases left between them. The data are from a study of control samples from healthy donors and cancer patients. The method was immunoSEQ multiplex PCR; TCRdb's version includes in-frame clones alone and lacks a portion of them. The top ten hold 6% to 9.5% of the sample, which has about 130,000 clones, roughly 86% seen once. This chain connects TRBV24-1 to TRBJ2-5, with D hard to call. The sequence was obtained from a man in his fifties or sixties with head and neck cancer. Sequenced input: PBMCs. As DNA, the CDR3 is TGTGCCACCAGTGATTTGCACCTGACTGGGACCCAGTACTTC. Translated: CATSDLHLTGTQYF.